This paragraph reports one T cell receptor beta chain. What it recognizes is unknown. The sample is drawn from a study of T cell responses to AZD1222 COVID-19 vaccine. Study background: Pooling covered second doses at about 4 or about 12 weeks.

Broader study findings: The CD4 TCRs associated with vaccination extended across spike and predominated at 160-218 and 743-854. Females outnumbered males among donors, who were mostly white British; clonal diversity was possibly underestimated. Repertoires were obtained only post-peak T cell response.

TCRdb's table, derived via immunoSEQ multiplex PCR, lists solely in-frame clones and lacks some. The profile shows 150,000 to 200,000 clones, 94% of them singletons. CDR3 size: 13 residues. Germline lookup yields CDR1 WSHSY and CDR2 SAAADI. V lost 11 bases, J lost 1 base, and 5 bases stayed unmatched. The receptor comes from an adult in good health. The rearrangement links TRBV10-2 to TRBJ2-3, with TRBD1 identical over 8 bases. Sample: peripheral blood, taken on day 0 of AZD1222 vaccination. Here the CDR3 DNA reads TGCGCCGCCCACAGGGGGGGCACAGATACGCAGTATTTT. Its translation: CAAHRGGTDTQYF.